What follows are 27 T cell receptor beta chains derived from one specimen sequenced in a study of regulatory T cells in long-lasting Graves disease (dated by TCRdb to 2020 to 2022). The intended sense of this specimen's time point label: newly diagnosed GD, antithyroid drugs for less than 3 months. For both TCR sequencing and RNA sequencing, RNA was extracted from PBMCs using TRIzol. The library was prepared using multiplex PCR. The sequencing machine was an Illumina HiSeq 4000. iRepertoire HTBI primers and Arm-PCR amplification of CDR3 regions were used to construct TCR beta libraries. TCRdb took the public reads, trimmed them with fastp at Q25, ran MiXCR for clone calling and kept in-frame beta chains. Entries are consolidated by CDR3 protein sequence, retaining the most common genes and DNA. Recorded for this sample are around 460,000 distinct CDR3 sequences; around 13% of them occurred a single time. The ten largest make up roughly 18% of the sample.

This same sample was also part of a study on T cells in Graves' hyperthyroidism and ophthalmopathy.

The source was peripheral blood mononuclear cells (PBMCs), collected at new diagnosis, from a patient treated with antithyroid drugs. The receptors originated from a woman between 45 and 65 years old with Graves disease. Donor details come from another sample of the same person, matched by shared clones.

The chain recombines TRBV25-1 with TRBJ2-6, with a tentative D call TRBD2 (6 bases). The V end was cut by 3 bases, the J end by 3 bases, with 12 bases between. CDR1 and CDR2 from the germline V gene are MGHDK and SYGVNS. The CDR3 covers 16 residues. The CDR3 protein is CASSDRGWGGANVLTF. In DNA form, the CDR3 reads TGTGCCAGCAGTGACCGGGGGTGGGGTGGGGCCAACGTCCTGACTTTC.

This clonotype came up many times. V is TRBV7-3 and J is TRBJ2-3, with D unresolved. V lost 5 bases and J 8 bases, leaving 20 bases between the germline ends. Germline CDR1 reads SGHTA; CDR2 reads FQGTGA. The CDR3 length is 15 residues. CDR3 in amino acids: CASSPGSASLGTQYF. DNA for the CDR3: TGTGCCAGCAGCCCTGGGTCGGCCTCTCTGGGTACGCAGTATTTT.

CDR3 in DNA: TGTGCCACCAGTGGCAGGGGAGGGGGCAATCAGCCCCAGCATTTT. Translated: CATSGRGGGNQPQHF. The chain uses TRBV24-1 and TRBJ1-5, with a tentative D call TRBD1 (6 bases). CDR1 is KGHDR, CDR2 SFDVKD, per germline. This CDR3 is built from 15 residues. Trimming pared 5 bases from V and 2 bases from J, leaving 12 bases between.

This clonotype was counted at least ten times. CDR3 region: CASSSIMLAGEVETQYF. The CDR3 region has the DNA TGTGCCAGCAGTTCGATTATGCTAGCGGGAGAGGTGGAGACCCAGTACTTC. The chain links TRBV28 to TRBJ2-5; 10 nucleotides agree with TRBD2. The CDR3 runs 17 residues. Unmatched junction bases numbered 13, after V lost 4 bases and J lost 5 bases. The V gene's germline CDR1 is MDHEN and CDR2 SYDVKM. Supplemented by reference TRBV28 and TRBJ2-5, the full variable domain reads DVKVTQSSRYLVKRTGEKVFLECVQDMDHENMFWYRQDPGLGLRLIYFSYDVKMKEKGDIPEGYSVSREKKERFSLILESASTNQTSMYLCASSSIMLAGEVETQYFGPGTRLLVL.

The gene calls are TRBV7-2 and TRBJ1-5; possible D gene TRBD1, 5 bases. This CDR3 has 16 amino acids. Germline V lookup: CDR1 SGHTA, CDR2 FQGNSA. Between the trimmed V and J ends, which lost 1 base and 4 bases, there was a span of 14 bases. CDR3 sequence reads: CASSLEVRGGNQPQHF. CDR3 in DNA: TGTGCCAGCAGCTTAGAAGTTCGGGGCGGAAATCAGCCCCAGCATTTT. The full variable domain, in which reference TRBV7-2 and TRBJ1-5 provide the parts outside the CDR3, is GAGVSQSPSNKVTEKGKDVELRCDPISGHTALYWYRQSLGQGLEFLIYFQGNSAPDKSGLPSDRFSAERTGGSVSTLTIQRTQQEDSAVYLCASSLEVRGGNQPQHFGDGTRLSIL.

This clonotype was seen repeatedly, ten times or more. V is TRBV27 and J is TRBJ2-2, with a weak D call TRBD1 (6 bases). V was trimmed by 1 base and J by 2 bases, leaving 14 bases between them. The CDR3 contains 17 residues. Germline CDR1 MNHEY, CDR2 SMNVEV (reference sequence). CDR3 residues: CASSLYGHRVNTGELFF. Written as DNA, the CDR3 is TGTGCCAGCAGTTTATATGGGCACAGGGTAAACACCGGGGAGCTGTTTTTT.

There are many counts of this clonotype. The rearrangement joins TRBV28 to TRBJ2-7, with 7 bases aligning to TRBD2. The CDR3 consists of 16 residues. With 4 bases clipped from V and 2 bases from J, the junction kept 11 bases outside the gene matches. In germline, CDR1 is MDHEN, CDR2 SYDVKM. CDR3 region: CASSSRPGGRAYEQYF. As DNA, the CDR3 is TGTGCCAGCAGTTCCCGACCCGGGGGGAGGGCCTACGAGCAGTACTTC.

V usage is TRBV11-2 and J usage is TRBJ2-2; D remains unclear. CDR3 length equals 15 residues. From germline, CDR1 is SGHAT and CDR2 FQNNGV. V was cut by 0 bases and J by 1 base, with 6 bases left in between. The CDR3 DNA reads as TGTGCCAGCAGCTTAGAGCGGCTGAACACCGGGGAGCTGTTTTTT. It is translated as CASSLERLNTGELFF. Drawing the rest from reference TRBV11-2 and TRBJ2-2, the complete variable domain is EAGVAQSPRYKIIEKRQSVAFWCNPISGHATLYWYQQILGQGPKLLIQFQNNGVVDDSQLPKDRFSAERLKGVDSTLKIQPAKLEDSAVYLCASSLERLNTGELFFGEGSRLTVL.

In its sample, this clonotype was seen many times. The chain uses TRBV2 and TRBJ2-2; D is ambiguous. CDR3 size: 14 residues. V was trimmed by 2 bases and J by 6 bases, leaving 10 bases between them. CDR1 and CDR2 (germline): SNHLY, FYNNEI. The CDR3 DNA is TGTGCCAGCAGTGAACTGGCCAAACCCGGGGAGCTGTTTTTT. This sequence encodes CASSELAKPGELFF.

In its sample, this clonotype was seen many times. V usage is TRBV30 and J usage is TRBJ1-2; D remains unclear. The CDR3 has 13 residues. Trimming shortened V by 1 base and J by 4 bases, and 10 bases separated the two germline ends. Germline CDR1 and CDR2: GTSNPN and SVGIG (reference sequence). In nucleotides, the CDR3 is TGTGCCTGGAGTGCTGCGGCGGTCTATGGCTACACCTTC. Amino acids: CAWSAAAVYGYTF.

About this clonotype itself: This could be a read error, since a much larger clone is one nucleotide away. The CDR3 DNA is TGTGCCAGCAGCTGGACTAGCGGAACCTACGAGCAGTTCTTC. This codes for CASSWTSGTYEQFF. The chain couples TRBV11-1 to TRBJ2-1; 10 nucleotides agree with TRBD2. Losses at the gene ends were 4 bases for V and 10 bases for J; bases not matched to a gene: 7. Germline CDR1 SGHAT, CDR2 FQDESV (reference sequence). The length of the CDR3 is 14 residues.

This clonotype showed up many times. The genes are TRBV5-1 and TRBJ1-4, with TRBD1 matching over 8 bases. The CDR3 is made up of 15 amino acids. After removal of 4 bases from V and 6 bases from J, the junction contained 8 bases not matched to a gene. Germline lookup yields CDR1 SGHRS and CDR2 YFSETQ. The CDR3, as DNA: TGCGCCAGCAGCAGTGCCGGGACAGGAGATGAAAAACTGTTTTTT. Protein sequence: CASSSAGTGDEKLFF.

This clonotype was counted at least ten times. The chain combines TRBV5-1 with TRBJ1-1; D uncertain. There are 13 residues in the CDR3. With 7 bases removed from V and 1 base from J, the gap between germline ends came to 11 bases. Germline V lookup: CDR1 SGHRS, CDR2 YFSETQ. The CDR3 here is CASLDPENTEAFF. The CDR3 bases are TGCGCCAGCCTTGACCCGGAGAACACTGAAGCTTTCTTT.

J is TRBJ1-2 and V is TRBV19; TRBD1 agrees at 8 bases. Losses at the gene ends were 7 bases for V and 3 bases for J; bases not matched to a gene: 4. There are 13 residues in the CDR3. The germline CDR1 and CDR2 sequences are LNHDA and SQIVND (reference sequence). The CDR3: CASTPTGDYGYTF. In DNA, the CDR3 is TGTGCCAGTACCCCGACAGGGGACTATGGCTACACCTTC.

The chain uses TRBV6-2 or TRBV6-3 and TRBJ2-1; 11 bases fit TRBD2. CDR1 and CDR2 (germline): MNHEY, SVGEGT. The V segment lost 6 bases and the J segment 3 bases; nucleotides outside the gene matches: 10. The CDR3 contains 17 residues. DNA of the CDR3: TGTGCCAGCAGCAAGGCGGGACTAGCGGACCACTACAATGAGCAGTTCTTC. It is translated as CASSKAGLADHYNEQFF.

This clonotype was recorded at least ten times. J is TRBJ1-2 and V is TRBV12-3 or TRBV12-4; 8 nucleotides align to TRBD1. Trimming took 6 bases from V and 3 from J; bases not matched to a gene: 3. This CDR3 region has 13 residues. The CDR3 nucleotides read TGTGCCAGCAGCCCGGGACAGGACTATGGCTACACCTTC. It is translated as CASSPGQDYGYTF.

The table lists this clonotype with many counts. The V and J genes are TRBV2 and TRBJ1-2; D possibly corresponds to TRBD1 (6 bases). The length of the CDR3 is 13 residues. The germline V gene encodes CDR1 SNHLY and CDR2 FYNNEI. V lost 7 bases to trimming and J lost 4 bases, with 13 bases between them. The DNA of the CDR3 is TGTGCCAGCACCGGGACAACCAGCTATGGCTACACCTTC. It translates to CASTGTTSYGYTF.

This clonotype was counted at least ten times. The CDR3 sequence: CASSDYEKLFF. The CDR3 DNA reads as TGTGCCAGCAGTGACTACGAAAAACTGTTTTTT. The chain recombines TRBV6-1 with TRBJ1-4; D not certain. Trimming left V 3 bases short and J 8 bases short, with 4 bases between. This CDR3 is built from 11 residues. Germline V gene lookup returns CDR1 MNHNS and CDR2 SASEGT.

The chain uses TRBV12-3 or TRBV12-4 and TRBJ1-2, with D uncertain. The V end was cut by 1 base, the J end by 5 bases, with 14 bases between. There are 15 residues in the CDR3. The CDR3 spells CASSLGAGPQYGYTF. CDR3 bases: TGTGCCAGCAGTTTAGGTGCGGGTCCCCAATATGGCTACACCTTC.

The gene calls are TRBV4-1 and TRBJ2-2; D possibly corresponds to TRBD1 (5 bases). This CDR3 has 15 amino acids. CDR1 and CDR2 (germline): MGHRA, YSYEKL. With 1 base removed from V and 3 bases from J, the gap between germline ends came to 9 bases. The CDR3 protein is CASSQVGADTGELFF. The CDR3 DNA is TGCGCCAGCAGCCAAGTAGGGGCCGACACCGGGGAGCTGTTTTTT.

The chain has TRBV7-3 and TRBJ1-1; maybe TRBD1 (5 bases). With 7 bases removed from V and 4 bases from J, the gap between germline ends came to 22 bases. This CDR3 is built from 16 residues. Germline CDR1 and CDR2: SGHTA and FQGTGA. CDR3 sequence (DNA): TGTGCCAGCATGATGAACGGACCTAAGAGGGGCACTGAAGCTTTCTTT. It yields the protein CASMMNGPKRGTEAFF.

This clonotype was seen many times. The V call is TRBV30, the J call TRBJ2-3; 10 bases align to TRBD2. The germline V gene has CDR1 GTSNPN and CDR2 SVGIG (reference sequence). CDR3 size: 17 residues. With 4 bases clipped from V and 6 bases from J, the junction kept 16 bases outside the gene matches. CDR3 DNA sequence: TGTGCCTGGACAGTCCCCTACCTAGCGGGAGATTTTGATACGCAGTATTTT. Amino acids: CAWTVPYLAGDFDTQYF.

Points on this clonotype: Since no conserved phenylalanine or tryptophan closes the CDR3, a read error is the likely cause. The genes are TRBV27 and TRBJ1-6; D is perhaps TRBD1 (6 bases). Looked up from germline, CDR1 is MNHEY and CDR2 is SMNVEV (reference sequence). The CDR3 runs to 16 residues. With 5 bases removed from V and 4 bases from J, the gap between germline ends came to 15 bases. In DNA form, the CDR3 reads TGTGCCAGCAGTCCCCGGGACAACCAATATAATTCACCCCTCCACTCT. Its translation: CASSPRDNQYNSPLHS.

The gene calls are TRBV3-1 and TRBJ2-5; D is perhaps TRBD1 or TRBD2 (5 bases each). The CDR3 runs 15 residues. V lost 3 bases and J 1 base, leaving 12 bases between the germline ends. Germline V gene data show CDR1 as LGHDT and CDR2 as YNNKEL (reference sequence). CDR3 nucleotide sequence: TGTGCCAGCAGCCAGGACGGGGCCCCCCAAGAGACCCAGTACTTC. Its translation: CASSQDGAPQETQYF.

This clonotype appeared many times. V and J are TRBV3-1 and TRBJ2-7, with D perhaps matching TRBD2 (5 bases). From germline, CDR1 is LGHDT and CDR2 YNNKEL (reference sequence). V was shortened by 1 base and J by 1 base, with 8 bases between the two germline ends. This CDR3 comprises 14 residues. As DNA, the CDR3 is TGTGCCAGCAGCCAAGTCGCGGGTTCCTACGAGCAGTACTTC. This sequence encodes CASSQVAGSYEQYF.

There are many counts of this clonotype. The chain is built from TRBV12-3 or TRBV12-4 and TRBJ2-7; D uncertain. V was cut by 5 bases and J by 7 bases, with 21 bases left in between. The CDR3 has 15 amino acids. The CDR3 region has the DNA TGTGCCAGCAGTCCCCCCAGTTCTACGATGGGGGAGCAGTACTTC. This codes for CASSPPSSTMGEQYF.

This clonotype was counted many times. The chain couples TRBV10-3 to TRBJ2-3, with TRBD1 identical over 8 bases. J lost 1 base, V lost 8 bases, and 8 bases had no gene match. Germline loops: CDR1 ENHRY, CDR2 SYGVKD. The length of the CDR3 is 15 residues. In DNA form, the CDR3 reads TGTGCCATCGCGAAGGGACAGGAGGGCACAGATACGCAGTATTTT. It codes for CAIAKGQEGTDTQYF.